This is a list of T cell receptor beta chains from one sample in a study of CD8+CD57+ T cells in acquired aplastic anemia. Using its own MiXCR run on the reads, TCRdb lists one record per CDR3 protein. The data contain around 150,000 distinct CDR3 sequences, 40% to 60% of them singletons. Sequenced: sorted CD4+, CD8+, or CD8+CD57+ T cells (not recorded which) from PBMCs. The source of these receptors is a human donor with aplastic anemia. The CDR3 runs from the conserved cysteine through the conserved F or W. The D gene is left open where the match is weak. Only some rows state a clone size, as once, few, many or a class for expanded clones.

>TRBV7-9|NA|TRBJ1-1|many
CASSPLGGGDTEAFF
TGTGCCAGCAGCCCCCTCGGGGGAGGGGACACTGAAGCTTTCTTT
>TRBV7-8|NA|TRBJ2-7|NA
CASSAKRVGEQYF
TGTGCCAGCAGCGCCAAACGGGTGGGGGAGCAGTACTTC
>TRBV7-9|NA|TRBJ1-4|many
CASSPLPVNEKLFF
TGTGCCAGCAGCCCCCTACCTGTTAATGAAAAACTGTTTTTT
>TRBV11-2|TRBD2|TRBJ2-5|NA
CASSPPGGESQGRETQYF
TGTGCCAGCAGCCCTCCGGGGGGTGAAAGTCAGGGTCGGGAGACCCAGTACTTC
>TRBV9|NA|TRBJ1-6|NA
CASSVGGQINSPLHF
TGTGCCAGCAGCGTAGGAGGGCAGATTAATTCACCCCTCCACTTT
>TRBV15|TRBD2|TRBJ2-7|NA
CATSPRREGTYEQYF
TGTGCCACCAGCCCCAGGCGGGAGGGTACCTACGAGCAGTACTTC
>TRBV5-1|TRBD1|TRBJ1-5|many
CASSLGLEGAYSNQPQHF
TGCGCCAGCAGCTTGGGTCTTGAGGGGGCCTATAGCAATCAGCCCCAGCATTTT
>TRBV6-1|NA|TRBJ2-7|many
CASSEGDPYEQYF
TGTGCCAGCAGTGAAGGAGACCCCTACGAGCAGTACTTC
>TRBV10-3|NA|TRBJ1-1|NA
CAISESGQPNTEAFF
TGTGCCATCAGTGAGTCGGGACAACCGAACACTGAAGCTTTCTTT
>TRBV10-3|NA|TRBJ2-3|few
CAMSDGAPDTQYF
TGTGCCATGAGCGATGGGGCCCCAGATACGCAGTATTTT
>TRBV7-9|NA|TRBJ1-3|many
CASSRQDSGNTIYF
TGTGCCAGCAGCCGACAGGACTCTGGAAACACCATATATTTT
>TRBV14|NA|TRBJ2-7|many
CASSQVIHEQYF
TGTGCCAGCAGCCAAGTAATCCACGAGCAGTACTTC
>TRBV6-1|TRBD1|TRBJ1-6|many
CASRIGQGGTSPLHF
TGTGCCAGCAGAATCGGACAGGGTGGTACTTCACCCCTCCACTTT
>TRBV2|TRBD1|TRBJ1-5|many
CACGQGKFKSNQPQHF
TGTGCCTGCGGACAGGGGAAGTTTAAGAGCAATCAGCCCCAGCATTTT
>TRBV24-1|NA|TRBJ2-3|once
CATSEFGDRTDTQYF
TGTGCCACCAGTGAGTTCGGGGACCGCACAGATACGCAGTATTTT
>TRBV24-1|NA|TRBJ1-2|NA
CATSDPAGDVYGYTF
TGTGCCACCAGTGACCCGGCAGGGGACGTCTATGGCTACACCTTC
>TRBV19|NA|TRBJ2-2|NA
CASSIRPGELFF
TGTGCCAGTAGTATCCGTCCCGGGGAGCTGTTTTTT
>TRBV20-1|TRBD1|TRBJ1-5|once
CSARAGGVSNQPQHF
TGCAGTGCTAGAGCAGGGGGCGTGAGCAATCAGCCCCAGCATTTT
>TRBV20-1|NA|TRBJ1-2|NA
CSPERVERYGYTF
TGCAGTCCCGAGAGGGTGGAGAGATATGGCTACACCTTC
>TRBV27|NA|TRBJ1-1|few
CASSLESGGTEAFF
TGTGCCAGCAGTTTAGAGTCCGGCGGGACTGAAGCTTTCTTT
>TRBV5-1|NA|TRBJ2-2|many
CASWGTGELFF
TGCGCCAGTTGGGGGACCGGGGAGCTGTTTTTT
>TRBV6-5|TRBD1|TRBJ2-1|many
CASSQGAQQFF
TGTGCCAGCAGCCAGGGGGCCCAGCAGTTCTTC
>TRBV7-7|TRBD1|TRBJ2-1|NA
CASSLGGTASYNEQFF
TGTGCTAGCAGCTTAGGTGGGACAGCCTCCTACAATGAGCAGTTCTTC
>TRBV2|NA|TRBJ1-6|NA
CASRVGHGNNSPLHF
TGTGCCAGCAGGGTGGGACACGGCAATAATTCACCCCTCCACTTT
>TRBV5-1|TRBD1|TRBJ1-2|NA
CASSQGTGGSGYTF
TGCGCCAGCAGCCAGGGGACAGGGGGTAGTGGCTACACCTTC
>TRBV11-2|TRBD2|TRBJ2-2|NA
CASSLRFLAGSPGELFF
TGTGCCAGCAGCTTAAGGTTCCTAGCGGGAAGTCCAGGGGAGCTGTTTTTT
>TRBV11-2|NA|TRBJ1-4|few
CASSLGWGYEKLFF
TGTGCCAGCAGCTTAGGATGGGGGTATGAAAAACTGTTTTTT
>TRBV10-3|TRBD2|TRBJ2-3|few
CAISETGTSNTDTQYF
TGTGCCATCAGTGAAACCGGGACTAGCAACACAGATACGCAGTATTTT
>TRBV11-2|NA|TRBJ1-2|many
CASSLDLAYQGYGYTF
TGTGCCAGCAGCTTAGATTTGGCCTACCAAGGGTATGGCTACACCTTC
>TRBV7-9|NA|TRBJ1-5|many
CASSLTAGENQPQHF
TGTGCCAGCAGCTTAACGGCAGGGGAGAATCAGCCCCAGCATTTT
>TRBV29-1|TRBD1|TRBJ1-1|few
CSVRDRAGDLAFF
TGCAGCGTTAGGGACAGGGCGGGAGATTTGGCTTTCTTT
>TRBV24-1|NA|TRBJ2-3|NA
CATSDFPTSTDTQYF
TGTGCCACCAGTGATTTCCCAACTAGCACAGATACGCAGTATTTT
>TRBV29-1|TRBD1|TRBJ2-1|NA
CSVEHRGHDEQFF
TGCAGCGTTGAACACAGGGGGCACGATGAGCAGTTCTTC
>TRBV24-1|TRBD2|TRBJ2-1|NA
CATSSGSVEQFF
TGTGCCACCAGTAGCGGGAGTGTTGAGCAGTTCTTC
>TRBV12-3/TRBV12-4|NA|TRBJ1-1|many
CASSLGLANTEAFF
TGTGCCAGCAGTTTGGGACTGGCGAACACTGAAGCTTTCTTT
>TRBV30|TRBD1|TRBJ1-5|few
CAWSEGTVSNQPQHF
TGTGCCTGGAGTGAGGGGACAGTAAGCAATCAGCCCCAGCATTTT
>TRBV7-2|NA|TRBJ2-3|NA
CASSSGSGDTQYF
TGTGCCAGCAGCTCCGGATCGGGAGATACGCAGTATTTT
>TRBV7-3|TRBD2|TRBJ2-5|NA
CASSLGLAKETQYF
TGTGCCAGCAGCTTGGGACTAGCGAAAGAGACCCAGTACTTC
>TRBV9|NA|TRBJ2-1|NA
CASSVGSGSSYDEQFF
TGTGCCAGCAGCGTAGGGTCAGGAAGCTCCTACGATGAGCAGTTCTTC
>TRBV20-1|NA|TRBJ2-5|NA
CSARSRMGMETQYF
TGCAGTGCTAGGTCGCGGATGGGTATGGAGACCCAGTACTTC
>TRBV10-2|TRBD1|TRBJ1-5|many
CASRATGINQPQHF
TGCGCCAGCAGAGCGACAGGGATAAATCAGCCCCAGCATTTT
>TRBV29-1|TRBD2|TRBJ2-5|once
CSVGLAVQETQYF
TGCAGCGTTGGACTAGCGGTTCAAGAGACCCAGTACTTC
>TRBV20-1|NA|TRBJ2-5|few
CSALQETQYF
TGCAGTGCTTTACAAGAGACCCAGTACTTC
>TRBV19|NA|TRBJ2-7|NA
CASSPGLGLSENIYEQYF
TGTGCCAGTAGTCCAGGGTTGGGTTTGTCGGAAAATATCTACGAGCAGTACTTC
>TRBV6-1|NA|TRBJ1-5|many
CASSTYGNQPQHF
TGTGCCAGCAGTACCTACGGCAATCAGCCCCAGCATTTT
>TRBV2|NA|TRBJ2-3|many
CASTGYTDTQYF
TGTGCCAGCACAGGGTACACAGATACGCAGTATTTT
>TRBV5-1|TRBD2|TRBJ2-7|NA
CASSSSGSRIYEQYF
TGCGCCAGCAGCTCCAGCGGGAGTAGGATTTACGAGCAGTACTTC
>TRBV29-1|NA|TRBJ2-1|NA
CSVEEGVGASYNEQFF
TGCAGCGTTGAAGAAGGTGTGGGAGCCTCCTACAATGAGCAGTTCTTC
>TRBV20-1|NA|TRBJ1-1|many
CSAKDSVWLSGQMNTEAFF
TGCAGTGCCAAAGACTCGGTCTGGTTAAGTGGACAGATGAACACTGAAGCTTTCTTT
>TRBV6-5|NA|TRBJ2-6|few
CASSYYRYSGANVLTF
TGTGCCAGCAGTTATTACAGGTACTCTGGGGCCAACGTCCTGACTTTC
>TRBV15|TRBD1|TRBJ2-7|NA
CATSRPGQGARYEQYF
TGTGCCACCAGCAGACCGGGACAGGGGGCGAGGTACGAGCAGTACTTC